These T cell receptor beta chains were read from a single sample in a study of T cells after yellow fever vaccination. TCRdb redid the calling of the 5' RACE reads with MiXCR, one entry per CDR3 protein. The repertoire includes a few hundred thousand distinct CDR3 sequences, roughly 3.5% of them detected once, and about 20% sits in the top ten. The sequencing used PBMCs, collected on the day of the yellow fever booster vaccination. The receptor set was obtained from a man aged 18 to 30 who received the YFV17D yellow fever vaccine. CDR3s include the opening cysteine and the closing phenylalanine or tryptophan. The order of the fields is clone size, V gene, J gene, CDR3 length, D gene, CDR3 DNA, CDR3 protein. A D gene is named only where the DNA matches it firmly. Size is omitted from some rows. Given values are once, few, many or a class for expanded clones.

-	TRBV7-2	TRBJ2-3	17	TRBD2	TGTGCCAGCAGCTTACGTGCGACTAGCGGGGGGGCAGATACGCAGTATTTT	CASSLRATSGGADTQYF
few	TRBV5-1	TRBJ2-5	17	TRBD2	TGCGCCAGCAGCTTGCCTACCGTAGCGGGGGGGCCGGGGACCCAGTACTTC	CASSLPTVAGGPGTQYF
few	TRBV30	TRBJ1-6	13	-	TGTGCCTGGAGTGTGGCAGACAATTCACCCCTCCACTTT	CAWSVADNSPLHF
-	TRBV5-6	TRBJ1-6	15	-	TGTGCCAGCAGCTTGAGGTTCTCCTATAATTCACCCCTCCACTTT	CASSLRFSYNSPLHF
many	TRBV15	TRBJ2-1	16	TRBD2	TGTGCCACCAGCAGAGGGGACACTAGCGGGGCCAATGAGCAGTTCTTC	CATSRGDTSGANEQFF
many	TRBV5-1	TRBJ2-3	14	TRBD1	TGCGCCAGCAGCTTTCGACAGGGGGCAGATACGCAGTATTTT	CASSFRQGADTQYF
few	TRBV7-2	TRBJ1-1	13	-	TGTGCCAGCAGCAAGGGACTTAACACTGAAGCTTTCTTT	CASSKGLNTEAFF
many	TRBV6-2/TRBV6-3	TRBJ2-7	14	-	TGTGCCAGCAGTTATGAGGTCGGTAGCTACGAGCAGTACTTC	CASSYEVGSYEQYF
many	TRBV7-9	TRBJ2-3	15	-	TGTGCCAGCAGCTTAGAAGCAGGGCACACAGATACGCAGTATTTT	CASSLEAGHTDTQYF
many	TRBV21-1	TRBJ1-2	14	-	TGTGCCAGCAGCAAAGTTGACAGGGTCTATGGCTACACCTTC	CASSKVDRVYGYTF
few	TRBV5-4	TRBJ2-5	13	-	TGTGCCAGCAGCTTGGCCGGTATGAAGACCCAGTACTTC	CASSLAGMKTQYF
many	TRBV11-1	TRBJ2-1	13	-	TGTGCCAGCAGCTTAGAAGCGTACAATGAGCAGTTCTTC	CASSLEAYNEQFF
-	TRBV3-1	TRBJ2-1	14	-	TGTGCCTCCTGTACGCAAGGCCCGGGGAATGAGCAGTTATTC	CASCTQGPGNEQLF
few	TRBV2	TRBJ1-5	14	TRBD1	TGTGCCAGCGAGGCAGGGGGCCTCAATCAGCCCCAGCATTTT	CASEAGGLNQPQHF
many	TRBV28	TRBJ1-3	16	-	TGTGCCAGCAGCCACGCACGGCGGGGGGTTTCGCACACCATATATTTT	CASSHARRGVSHTIYF
many	TRBV7-3	TRBJ1-1	14	-	TGTGCCAGCAGCCCCGGGTGGGGGAACACTGAAGCTTTCTTT	CASSPGWGNTEAFF
many	TRBV5-6	TRBJ2-7	13	-	TGTGCCAGCAGCTTGGGGGACGGTTACGAGCAGTACTTC	CASSLGDGYEQYF
many	TRBV4-3	TRBJ2-3	14	-	TGCGCCAGCAGCCAAGATAGAAGCGGGGATACGCAGTATTTT	CASSQDRSGDTQYF
few	TRBV20-1	TRBJ1-1	11	-	TGCAGTGCTAGGGACAACACTGAAGCTTTCTTT	CSARDNTEAFF
many	TRBV5-1	TRBJ2-5	16	TRBD2	TGCGCCAGCAGCCGGGATGGACTAGCGGGGGGGGAGACCCAGTACTTC	CASSRDGLAGGETQYF
-	TRBV6-1	TRBJ1-6	17	-	TGTGCCAGCAGTGAAACGGCTCTACAGGGAGGGAACTCACCCCTCCACTTT	CASSETALQGGNSPLHF
-	TRBV2	TRBJ2-4	17	-	TGTGCCAGCAGTGGACTAGGGACCCCGGGTGGCAAAAACATTCAGTACTTC	CASSGLGTPGGKNIQYF
many	TRBV10-2	TRBJ2-1	12	TRBD2	TGCGCCCGGGGGGGAAACCTCTATGAGCAGTTCTTC	CARGGNLYEQFF
many	TRBV28	TRBJ2-3	14	-	TGTGCCAGCGGGCAGGCCTTAGGGGCAGATACGCAGTATTTT	CASGQALGADTQYF
-	TRBV5-8	TRBJ2-5	16	TRBD1	TGTGCCAGCAGCTTGCGGCCGGGACAGGGGAGGGAGACCCAGTACTTC	CASSLRPGQGRETQYF
-	TRBV12-3/TRBV12-4	TRBJ2-5	13	-	TGTGCCAGCAGTTTACGGGGCATGGAGACCCAGTACTTC	CASSLRGMETQYF
-	TRBV7-9	TRBJ1-2	14	-	TGTGCCAGCAGCTACCGACAGCAGCACTATGGCTACACCTTC	CASSYRQQHYGYTF
many	TRBV11-2	TRBJ2-1	11	TRBD2	TGTGCCAGCGGGCCCGGGACTATTAAGTTCTTC	CASGPGTIKFF
many	TRBV6-2/TRBV6-3	TRBJ2-7	11	-	TGTGCCAGCAGTTACATCCACGAGCAGTACTTC	CASSYIHEQYF
many	TRBV11-2	TRBJ2-5	14	TRBD2	TGTGCCAGCAGACAACCGGGACTACAAGAGACCCAGTACTTC	CASRQPGLQETQYF